Here is one T cell receptor beta chain with its context. Its specificity is not known. Sequenced by immunoSEQ multiplex PCR; TCRdb stores in-frame clones only, minus some. Seen here are about 95,000 clones, roughly 85% observed once, and the top ten hold 20%. These data are taken from a study of cytomegalovirus exposure and HLA in healthy donors. Regarding the study as a whole: Diagnosis of cytomegalovirus status made by the classifier reportedly showed high specificity and sensitivity. That first-cohort TCR clusters tended to co-occur in the 120 or so validation repertoires was found in a later analysis. There were some public TCRs occurring in many donors, but most TCR sequences were rare. In vitro experiments confirmed that three CMV-associated chains were specific for CMV antigens.

V lost 0 bases to trimming and J lost 1 base; unmatched junction nucleotides: 2. Germline CDR1 is MNHEY and CDR2 is SVGAGI. The CDR3 consists of 15 residues. The chain links TRBV6-5 to TRBJ2-7, with 8 bases matching TRBD1. Sample: PBMCs. This clonotype originated in a young man in good health and CMV-seropositive. CDR3 sequence reads: CASSYSRQGSYEQYF. The CDR3 nucleotides read TGTGCCAGCAGTTACTCCCGACAGGGGTCCTACGAGCAGTACTTC.